The 30 T cell receptor beta chains below all came from one sample that was sequenced in a study of cytomegalovirus exposure and HLA in healthy donors. A multiplex PCR was run with 60 Vbeta primers and 13 Jbeta primers. Profiled with immunoSEQ multiplex PCR; TCRdb holds only in-frame clones, not every one. The sample has around 130,000 clones; about 79% are singletons. Sequenced input: PBMCs. The receptors were sampled from a woman aged 18-29 years in good health and CMV-seropositive.

The chain carries TRBV25-1 and TRBJ2-2; 11 bases map to TRBD2. The CDR3 runs to 17 residues. Germline assignment: CDR1 MGHDK and CDR2 SYGVNS. Trimming at V came to 5 bases and at J to 0 bases, leaving 5 bases not matched to a gene. This CDR3 reads CASSFRTSGPNTGELFF. The CDR3 DNA reads TGTGCCAGCAGTTTCAGGACTAGCGGGCCGAACACCGGGGAGCTGTTTTTT.

On this clone itself: Sequence at one end of the junction differs from germline and may be a read error. The CDR3 region is CSSSPPGNATNSNQPQHF. DNA of the CDR3: TGTTCCAGCAGCCCCCCAGGGAATGCCACCAATAGCAATCAGCCCCAGCATTTT. The genes are TRBV7-9 and TRBJ1-5; the D gene is possibly TRBD1 (5 bases). The V gene's germline CDR1 is SEHNR and CDR2 FQNEAQ (reference sequence). The CDR3 covers 18 residues.

J is TRBJ2-5 and V is TRBV21-1; no DNA check was done on the table's D call, TRBD2. TRBV21-1 counts as a pseudogene. This CDR3 is 14 amino acids long. In DNA, the CDR3 is TGTGCCAGCAGCAGGGACGCCGGAGGGGAGACCCAGTACTTC. Its protein is CASSRDAGGETQYF.

This chain links TRBV6-6 with TRBJ1-5; tentatively, D is TRBD1 (5 bases). Trimming took off 10 bases at V and 5 bases at J, with 9 bases between the two ends. Germline V CDR1 and CDR2: MNHNY, SVGAGI (reference sequence). This CDR3 comprises 11 residues. CDR3 region: CAIGVDQPQHF. CDR3 nucleotide sequence: TGTGCCATAGGGGTAGATCAGCCCCAGCATTTT.

The chain has TRBV6-5 and TRBJ1-2; tentatively, D is TRBD1 (6 bases). Deletions cut 6 bases from V and 4 bases from J, with 15 bases between. The CDR3 contains 14 residues. In germline, CDR1 is MNHEY, CDR2 SVGAGI. CDR3 coding DNA: TGTGCCAGCAGGTCCAGGGGTATAGGCTATGGCTACACCTTC. Translated: CASRSRGIGYGYTF.

V usage is TRBV6-1 and J usage is TRBJ2-7, with 8 bases lining up with TRBD2. The CDR3 is 15 amino acids. Germline V gene sequence: CDR1 MNHNS, CDR2 SASEGT. V shed 6 bases, J shed 4 bases, and the junction held 11 bases outside the gene matches. Here the CDR3 reads CASSLEASGRYEQYF. The DNA for the CDR3 is TGTGCCAGCAGCCTAGAGGCTAGCGGGCGGTACGAGCAGTACTTC.

The chain has TRBV5-6 and TRBJ1-1; D gene unclear. The V gene's germline CDR1 is SGHDT and CDR2 YYEEEE. The germline V and J ends were trimmed by 4 bases and 6 bases, with 10 bases remaining between them. The CDR3 consists of 12 residues. CDR3 sequence (DNA): TGTGCCAGCAGCCCGTACAACGCTGAAGCTTTCTTT. This translates into CASSPYNAEAFF. Based on the CDR3 plus reference TRBV5-6 and TRBJ1-1, the full variable domain is DAGVTQSPTHLIKTRGQQVTLRCSPKSGHDTVSWYQQALGQGPQFIFQYYEEEERQRGNFPDRFSGHQFPNYSSELNVNALLLGDSALYLCASSPYNAEAFFGQGTRLTVV.

The chain uses TRBV18 and TRBJ2-1; 10 bases are shared with TRBD2. CDR1 is KGHSH, CDR2 LQKENI, per germline. The CDR3 is made up of 14 amino acids. V lost 3 bases and J lost 9; bases outside the gene matches: 5. Here the CDR3 reads CASSPLAGAGEQFF. In DNA form, the CDR3 reads TGTGCCAGCTCACCCCTAGCGGGGGCTGGTGAGCAGTTCTTC.

The rearrangement uses TRBV19 and TRBJ1-5; tentative D call: TRBD1 (6 bases). Germline CDR1 reads LNHDA; CDR2 reads SQIVND (reference sequence). This CDR3 has 14 residues. Trimming removed 3 bases from V and 6 bases from J, with 12 bases in between. CDR3 bases: TGTGCCAGTAGTATGGCACAGGGTACTCAGCCCCAGCATTTT. Translation: CASSMAQGTQPQHF.

There are a few counts of this clone. The chain combines TRBV15 with TRBJ2-5; 9 bases align to TRBD2. This CDR3 is built from 16 residues. Per the germline V gene, CDR1 is LNHNV and CDR2 is YYDKDF (reference sequence). V was clipped by 2 bases and J by 5 bases; unmatched bases: 9. This chain's CDR3 is CATSRNPSGGLETQYF. CDR3 nucleotides: TGTGCCACCAGCAGAAACCCCAGCGGGGGGCTGGAGACCCAGTACTTC. Using reference TRBV15 and TRBJ2-5 for the parts outside the CDR3, the full variable domain is DAMVIQNPRYQVTQFGKPVTLSCSQTLNHNVMYWYQQKSSQAPKLLFHYYDKDFNNEADTPDNFQSRRPNTSFCFLDIRSPGLGDTAMYLCATSRNPSGGLETQYFGPGTRLLVL.

V gene TRBV4-1 combines with J gene TRBJ2-7, with D maybe TRBD1 (5 bases). V lost 0 bases and J lost 0, with 12 bases in between. Germline CDR1 and CDR2: MGHRA and YSYEKL. The CDR3 has 16 residues. The CDR3 coding sequence is TGCGCCAGCAGCCAAGAGAAGATGGGGCCCTCCTACGAGCAGTACTTC. Translation gives CASSQEKMGPSYEQYF.

The chain carries TRBV5-1 and TRBJ1-1; TRBD1 agrees at 8 bases. Germline V lookup: CDR1 SGHRS, CDR2 YFSETQ. The CDR3 totals 14 residues. Trimming at V came to 4 bases and at J to 2 bases, leaving 4 bases not matched to a gene. The CDR3 here is CASSLQGANTEAFF. The CDR3 DNA sequence: TGCGCCAGCAGCCTCCAGGGGGCAAACACTGAAGCTTTCTTT.

V is TRBV18 and J is TRBJ1-1; tentative D call: TRBD1 (5 bases). The CDR3 extends over 15 amino acids. The V end lost 3 bases, the J end lost 1 base, and 12 bases lay between the germline ends. Germline V gives CDR1 KGHSH, CDR2 LQKENI. CDR3 in amino acids: CASSPRQKPNTEAFF. CDR3 nucleotides: TGTGCCAGCTCACCTCGACAGAAACCGAACACTGAAGCTTTCTTT.

CDR3 sequence reads: CSVVGTPGGETYEQYF. DNA for the CDR3: TGCAGCGTTGTCGGGACGCCCGGAGGGGAGACCTACGAGCAGTACTTC. The chain links TRBV29-1 to TRBJ2-7, with D perhaps TRBD2 (6 bases). The CDR3 contains 16 residues. The germline CDR1 and CDR2 sequences are SQVTM and ANQGSEA. V gave up 4 bases and J gave up 2 bases, with 21 bases separating them.

This chain uses TRBV10-3 with TRBJ2-7; 9 nucleotides align to TRBD1. The CDR3 is 14 amino acids. Germline assignment: CDR1 ENHRY and CDR2 SYGVKD. Germline trimming cut 8 bases from V and 3 bases from J; bases unmatched to any gene: 8. CDR3 nucleotides: TGTGCCATCTACCCTGGGACAGGGAACTACGAGCAGTACTTC. Translating it yields CAIYPGTGNYEQYF.

V usage is TRBV7-9 and J usage is TRBJ2-2; 13 nucleotides agree with TRBD2. The CDR3 runs to 18 residues. Per germline, CDR1 SEHNR and CDR2 FQNEAQ (reference sequence). J gave up 3 bases and V 5 bases, and 9 bases lay outside the gene matches. CDR3 bases: TGTGCCAGCAGCGTACCCGGGACTAGCGGGACGTACACCGGGGAGCTGTTTTTT. Its protein is CASSVPGTSGTYTGELFF.

In this sample, this clone turned up once. The rearrangement uses TRBV29-1 and TRBJ2-5; TRBD2 matches at 8 bases. The length of the CDR3 is 14 residues. The ends lost 3 bases at V and 5 bases at J; junction bases unmatched: 8. The germline V gene encodes CDR1 SQVTM and CDR2 ANQGSEA. CDR3 residues: CSVDLKRGTETQYF. DNA for the CDR3: TGCAGCGTTGATTTGAAGCGGGGGACCGAGACCCAGTACTTC.

The chain combines TRBV27 with TRBJ2-7; TRBD1 matches 8 bases. The J segment lost 2 bases and the V segment lost 6 bases, leaving 6 bases of the junction unmatched. Per the germline V gene, CDR1 is MNHEY and CDR2 is SMNVEV (reference sequence). The CDR3 is 14 residues long. The DNA of the CDR3 is TGTGCCAGCAGGGGGACAGGCGCCCCCTACGAGCAGTACTTC. Translation: CASRGTGAPYEQYF.

The V and J genes are TRBV7-9 and TRBJ1-2, with 7 positions matching TRBD1. Germline V gene lookup returns CDR1 SEHNR and CDR2 FQNEAQ (reference sequence). J lost 0 bases, V lost 5 bases, and 3 bases had no gene match. This CDR3 is built from 14 residues. DNA of the CDR3: TGTGCCAGCAGCGCCGGGACAGCTAACTATGGCTACACCTTC. The encoded protein is CASSAGTANYGYTF.

This clone was detected only once. CDR3: CASKGLKSTDTQYF. DNA of the CDR3: TGTGCCAGCAAGGGACTTAAGAGCACAGATACGCAGTATTTT. The chain is built from TRBV27 and TRBJ2-3; tentatively, D is TRBD2 (6 bases). The CDR3 spans 14 residues. With 7 bases removed from V and 0 bases from J, the gap between germline ends came to 11 bases. Germline V gene data show CDR1 as MNHEY and CDR2 as SMNVEV (reference sequence).

This chain connects TRBV28 to TRBJ2-7; D perhaps matches TRBD2 (7 bases). CDR1 is MDHEN, CDR2 SYDVKM, per germline. The V end lost 10 bases, the J end lost 6 bases, and 31 bases lay between the germline ends. This CDR3 has 17 amino acids. The CDR3: CATKPRGGEELGSEQYF. The CDR3, as DNA: TGTGCCACCAAGCCCCGAGGGGGGGAAGAGCTGGGAAGCGAGCAGTACTTC.

The V and J genes are TRBV10-3 and TRBJ2-5; a weak D match, TRBD2 (5 bases). Trimming removed 0 bases at V and 5 bases at J, with 16 bases between. This CDR3 comprises 16 residues. Germline V gene data show CDR1 as ENHRY and CDR2 as SYGVKD. Here the CDR3 DNA reads TGTGCCATCAGTGAGTCGAGGTCCGCGACGGGGGAGACCCAGTACTTC. Its protein is CAISESRSATGETQYF.

V is TRBV11-1 and J is TRBJ1-3, with D unclear. Per germline, CDR1 SGHAT and CDR2 FQDESV (reference sequence). With 4 bases removed from V and 7 bases from J, the gap between germline ends came to 11 bases. The CDR3 contains 13 residues. The CDR3 coding sequence is TGTGCCAGCAGCTCCTCGCCGGGGAACACCATATATTTT. Amino acids: CASSSSPGNTIYF.

This chain uses TRBV5-1 with TRBJ2-5, with 8 bases fitting TRBD2. This CDR3 is 13 amino acids long. V gave up 7 bases and J gave up 4 bases; unmatched junction bases: 6. Germline V gene sequence: CDR1 SGHRS, CDR2 YFSETQ. CDR3: CASGTGGGETQYF. In DNA, the CDR3 is TGCGCCAGCGGCACGGGGGGGGGAGAGACCCAGTACTTC.

V gene TRBV6-4 combines with J gene TRBJ2-1; 9 bases are shared with TRBD1. Germline V gives CDR1 MRHNA, CDR2 SNTAGT. The junction had 3 bases not matched to a gene; V was cut back by 2 bases and J by 10 bases. The CDR3 extends over 13 amino acids. The CDR3 sequence: CASSDGQGREQFF. The CDR3 bases are TGTGCCAGCAGTGACGGACAGGGGAGGGAGCAGTTCTTC.

The chain recombines TRBV5-5 with TRBJ1-2; the match to TRBD1 covers 7 bases. The CDR3 length is 15 residues. After removal of 0 bases from V and 6 bases from J, the junction contained 8 bases not matched to a gene. Germline V gene lookup returns CDR1 SGHKS and CDR2 YYEKEE (reference sequence). In nucleotides, the CDR3 is TGTGCCAGCAGCTTGGGCACAGGGGAACGAGATGGCTACACCTTC. Translated: CASSLGTGERDGYTF.

The chain uses TRBV18 and TRBJ2-2; 7 bases align to TRBD2. Germline CDR1 reads KGHSH; CDR2 reads LQKENI. The length of the CDR3 is 15 residues. V lost 1 base, J lost 7 bases, and 6 bases stayed unmatched. The CDR3 protein is CASSPLSGEDGELFF. The CDR3 DNA is TGTGCCAGCTCACCACTAAGCGGGGAAGACGGGGAGCTGTTTTTT.

This clone was counted once. The rearrangement joins TRBV7-8 to TRBJ2-7; D gene unclear. The CDR3 length is 16 residues. Germline CDR1 is SGHVS and CDR2 is FQNEAQ. V was pared by 5 bases and J by 1 base, with 18 bases between. In nucleotides, the CDR3 is TGTGCCAGCAGCCCCGATGGCCAACAGCTTTCCTACGAGCAGTACTTC. As protein: CASSPDGQQLSYEQYF.

The CDR3 DNA sequence: TGTGCCAGCAGCTTGGGATTGACAGGGAACGAAAAACTGTTTTTT. Its translation is CASSLGLTGNEKLFF. The genes are TRBV13 and TRBJ1-4, with 7 nucleotides matching TRBD1. The CDR3 runs 15 residues. V shed 3 bases and J 8 bases; nucleotides not matched to a gene: 9. CDR1 is PRHDT, CDR2 FYEKMQ, per germline (reference sequence).

The chain combines TRBV7-9 with TRBJ2-5; tentative D call: TRBD2 (7 bases). The germline CDR1 and CDR2 sequences are SEHNR and FQNEAQ (reference sequence). Trimming took 5 bases from V and 1 from J, leaving 17 bases between them. This CDR3 is 16 amino acids long. The CDR3 here is CASSPSGGGLQETQYF. The CDR3 DNA follows: TGTGCCAGCAGCCCAAGCGGCGGGGGCCTCCAAGAGACCCAGTACTTC.